This TCR beta chain originates from a study of CD8+CD57+ T cells in acquired aplastic anemia. About the research overall: Mean yield of DNA from sorted CD4+ and CD8+ cells was roughly 3.2 ug.

Overall study findings and caveats: Some 27 CD8+ CDR3 sequences were shared between patients and controls.

Patients included in sequencing had previously demonstrated CD8+CD57+ cell expansion by flow cytometry. All patients had severe acquired aplastic anemia. There was no therapy given to any patient before the blood sampling took place. TCR beta VDJ and CDR3 were profiled, and genomic DNA was the template. In TCRdb, the reads were re-called with MiXCR into one record per CDR3 protein. The table has around 190,000 distinct CDR3 sequences, roughly 50% seen once. The CDR3 extends over 15 amino acids. Losses at the gene ends were 7 bases for V and 5 bases for J; bases not matched to a gene: 13. Per the germline V gene, CDR1 is SNHLY and CDR2 is FYNNEI. This clonotype was recorded at least ten times. Its specificity is unknown.

The sequencing input was sorted CD4+, CD8+, or CD8+CD57+ T cells (not recorded which) from PBMCs. The source of this sequence is a human donor with aplastic anemia. The genes are TRBV2 and TRBJ2-7, with 8 bases fitting TRBD1. The CDR3 DNA reads TGTGCCAGCACCCAGCAAAGGACAGGGTCGAACGAGCAGTACTTC. It yields the protein CASTQQRTGSNEQYF.